Presented here are 26 T cell receptor beta chains from one specimen sequenced in a study of blood T cell repertoires in COVID-19. Libraries were prepared by immunoSEQ multiplex PCR; TCRdb keeps only in-frame clonotypes and omits some of them. Of approximately 300,000 clones in the sample, about nine tenths are singletons; the top ten hold approximately 4.7%. Sequencing was carried out using PBMCs or T cells enriched from blood (not recorded which). These receptor sequences come from a man aged 55 to 70 who had recovered from COVID-19.

This clone has only a few counts. The chain carries TRBV7-6 and TRBJ2-7; unclear D gene. Per germline, CDR1 SGHVS and CDR2 FNYEAQ. Trimming removed 5 bases at V and 2 bases at J, with 16 bases between. CDR3 length equals 15 residues. CDR3 sequence (DNA): TGTGCCAGCAGCCCCCTCCATTACTCGACCTACGAGCAGTACTTC. This sequence encodes CASSPLHYSTYEQYF.

The chain recombines TRBV27 with TRBJ1-1, with 9 bases lining up with TRBD1. After removal of 6 bases from V and 0 bases from J, the junction contained 8 bases not matched to a gene. Germline V gene data show CDR1 as MNHEY and CDR2 as SMNVEV (reference sequence). The CDR3 has 16 amino acids. CDR3 coding DNA: TGTGCCAGCAGGCGAGGGACAGGGAAAATGAACACTGAAGCTTTCTTT. This codes for CASRRGTGKMNTEAFF.

The rearrangement links TRBV28 to TRBJ1-2; D is perhaps TRBD1 (6 bases). This CDR3 has 16 amino acids. In germline, CDR1 is MDHEN, CDR2 SYDVKM. The V gene lost 2 bases and the J gene lost 1 base, with 14 bases spanning the gap. The CDR3 spells CASSLVDRRLNYGYTF. DNA for the CDR3: TGTGCCAGCAGTTTAGTTGACAGGCGCCTTAACTATGGCTACACCTTC.

The table lists this clone with a count of one. CDR3 residues: CAIGQGAGELFF. The DNA of the CDR3 is TGTGCCATTGGACAGGGCGCCGGGGAGCTGTTTTTT. The V gene is TRBV10-3, the J gene TRBJ2-2; 8 positions agree with TRBD1. CDR1 is ENHRY, CDR2 SYGVKD, per germline. This CDR3 is built from 12 residues. Unmatched junction bases numbered 3, after V lost 9 bases and J lost 6 bases.

The chain joins TRBV6-5 to TRBJ1-3; D might be TRBD1 (6 bases). The CDR3 extends over 14 amino acids. V dropped 10 bases and J dropped 0 bases, with 13 bases sitting between them. In germline, CDR1 is MNHEY, CDR2 SVGAGI. The CDR3 is CATGQPSSGNTIYF. In DNA, the CDR3 is TGTGCCACAGGACAGCCGAGCTCTGGAAACACCATATATTTT.

The chain is built from TRBV7-9 and TRBJ2-2, with D tentatively TRBD2 (5 bases). Germline values: CDR1 SEHNR, CDR2 FQNEAQ (reference sequence). The CDR3 length is 14 residues. Here the CDR3 reads CEIRSSYNTGELFF. CDR3 nucleotides: TGTGAAATTAGGTCTAGCTATAACACCGGGGAGCTGTTTTTT. Full variable domain (rest looked up from reference TRBV7-9 and TRBJ2-2): DTGVSQNPRHKITKRGQNVTFRCDPISEHNRLYWYRQTLGQGPEFLTYFQNEAQLEKSRLLSDRFSAERPKGSFSTLEIQRTEQGDSAMYLCEIRSSYNTGELFFGEGSRLTVL.

The CDR3 loop reads CASSLAGVETQYF. DNA for the CDR3: TGTGCCAGCAGCTTAGCCGGAGTGGAGACCCAGTACTTC. The V gene is TRBV7-9, the J gene TRBJ2-5; D is unresolved. This CDR3 region has 13 residues. CDR1 and CDR2 from the germline V gene are SEHNR and FQNEAQ (reference sequence). Trimming removed 0 bases at V and 5 bases at J, with 7 bases between.

Here the CDR3 DNA reads TGTGCCAGCAGCGCCCGGGACAGGGTAAGTTCAGATACGCAGTATTTT. This gives the protein CASSARDRVSSDTQYF. The gene calls are TRBV5-6 and TRBJ2-3, with TRBD1 identical over 9 bases. Germline-derived CDR1 and CDR2 are SGHDT and YYEEEE. The CDR3 has 16 amino acids. V lost 4 bases to trimming and J lost 4 bases; unmatched junction nucleotides: 10. Looking up the rest from reference TRBV5-6 and TRBJ2-3 gives the full variable domain: DAGVTQSPTHLIKTRGQQVTLRCSPKSGHDTVSWYQQALGQGPQFIFQYYEEEERQRGNFPDRFSGHQFPNYSSELNVNALLLGDSALYLCASSARDRVSSDTQYFGPGTRLTVL.

This clone was found once. The genes are TRBV28 and TRBJ2-5; 10 bases match TRBD2. Per germline, CDR1 MDHEN and CDR2 SYDVKM. The CDR3 covers 15 residues. V was clipped by 3 bases and J by 2 bases; unmatched bases: 3. The CDR3 spells CASSFSSGGQETQYF. The CDR3 region has the DNA TGTGCCAGCAGTTTCTCTAGCGGGGGACAAGAGACCCAGTACTTC.

The rearrangement uses TRBV2 and TRBJ1-5; no clear D gene. CDR1 SNHLY and CDR2 FYNNEI come from the germline V gene. The CDR3 is made up of 12 amino acids. Deletions cut 2 bases from V and 6 bases from J, with 5 bases between. The CDR3 DNA follows: TGTGCCAGCAGTGAATCCGGTCAGCCCCAGCATTTT. Translated: CASSESGQPQHF.

V usage is TRBV5-4 and J usage is TRBJ2-7; D is perhaps TRBD2 (5 bases). The CDR3 consists of 15 residues. V lost 4 bases and J 5 bases, leaving 19 bases between the germline ends. Per the germline V gene, CDR1 is SGHNT and CDR2 is YYREEE (reference sequence). CDR3 sequence reads: CASSKPEGGVHEQYF. CDR3 nucleotides: TGTGCCAGCAGCAAACCAGAGGGTGGGGTCCACGAGCAGTACTTC.

This chain joins TRBV10-2 and TRBJ2-1; 13 bases fit TRBD2. The germline gives CDR1 WSHSY, CDR2 SAAADI. The CDR3 consists of 14 residues. V trimming: 4 bases; J trimming: 9 bases; junction bases outside the gene matches: 3. In DNA form, the CDR3 reads TGCGCCAGCAGTGTTACTAGCGGGAGGGTTGAGCAGTTCTTC. Translation gives CASSVTSGRVEQFF.

V gene TRBV28 combines with J gene TRBJ1-2, with 7 bases aligning to TRBD1. With 2 bases clipped from V and 8 bases from J, the junction kept 17 bases outside the gene matches. The CDR3 is 17 residues long. Germline V gives CDR1 MDHEN, CDR2 SYDVKM. The CDR3 DNA reads TGTGCCAGCAGTTTACCTTCGGACAGGCGCCTCTTAGGGGGCTACACCTTC. It encodes CASSLPSDRRLLGGYTF.

J is TRBJ1-3 and V is TRBV11-2; D is unresolved. The CDR3 totals 13 residues. The germline V gene has CDR1 SGHAT and CDR2 FQNNGV. The V end was cut by 5 bases, the J end by 3 bases, with 8 bases between. This CDR3 reads CASSPGDGNTIYF. The CDR3 DNA follows: TGTGCCAGCAGCCCGGGAGATGGAAACACCATATATTTT.

This chain links TRBV5-1 with TRBJ1-1; D is possibly TRBD1 (6 bases). V was clipped by 0 bases and J by 3 bases, with 12 bases between them. The length of the CDR3 is 15 residues. Germline loops: CDR1 SGHRS, CDR2 YFSETQ. The CDR3 sequence is CASSLDGGGYTEAFF. CDR3 bases: TGCGCCAGCAGCTTGGATGGGGGCGGCTACACTGAAGCTTTCTTT.

The chain uses TRBV5-1 and TRBJ2-5, with 9 bases fitting TRBD2. Germline CDR1 reads SGHRS; CDR2 reads YFSETQ. The CDR3 is 14 amino acids. Germline trimming cut 8 bases from V and 9 bases from J; bases unmatched to any gene: 14. DNA for the CDR3: TGCGCCAGTAATTGGGCTAGCGGGGAATCGGCCCAGTACTTC. It yields the protein CASNWASGESAQYF.

J is TRBJ2-1 and V is TRBV25-1, with D tentatively TRBD1 (6 bases). Trimming removed 4 bases from V and 6 bases from J, with 13 bases in between. Germline V gene sequence: CDR1 MGHDK, CDR2 SYGVNS. This CDR3 comprises 14 residues. The CDR3, as DNA: TGTGCCAGCAGTGTGGGGTTGGGGGCCAATGAGCAGTTCTTC. Its protein product is CASSVGLGANEQFF.

This clone was counted a few times. The chain combines TRBV11-2 with TRBJ2-1; 9 bases are a match to TRBD2. J lost 2 bases, V lost 7 bases, and 6 bases had no gene match. This CDR3 has 15 amino acids. The germline V gene has CDR1 SGHAT and CDR2 FQNNGV. CDR3 in amino acids: CASMGLAPTYNEQFF. CDR3 DNA sequence: TGTGCCAGCATGGGACTAGCCCCTACCTACAATGAGCAGTTCTTC.

This sequence joins TRBV15 and TRBJ2-1; D may be TRBD2 (6 bases). The CDR3 spans 16 residues. Germline values: CDR1 LNHNV, CDR2 YYDKDF (reference sequence). The ends were cut back, 0 bases at V and 7 bases at J, with 16 bases in the middle. The CDR3 DNA sequence: TGTGCCACCAGCAGAGATCAGCGGGTCCGGGTGAATGAGCAGTTCTTC. Protein sequence: CATSRDQRVRVNEQFF.

This chain connects TRBV10-2 to TRBJ1-3, with D possibly TRBD1 on 6 matching bases. This CDR3 has 16 residues. The germline V and J ends were trimmed by 3 bases and 5 bases, with 17 bases remaining between them. Germline assignment: CDR1 WSHSY and CDR2 SAAADI. The CDR3 bases are TGCGCCAGCAGTGAAAGTCAGGGGACGCCCCGAAACACCATATATTTT. Its translation: CASSESQGTPRNTIYF.

This chain connects TRBV4-1 to TRBJ2-3; TRBD1 aligns across 7 bases. Trimming took 2 bases from V and 0 from J; bases not matched to a gene: 5. In germline, CDR1 is MGHRA, CDR2 YSYEKL. The CDR3 extends over 16 amino acids. The CDR3 here is CASSQTGVGSTDTQYF. CDR3 nucleotides: TGCGCCAGCAGCCAAACAGGGGTAGGAAGCACAGATACGCAGTATTTT.

J is TRBJ2-1 and V is TRBV5-4; 9 bases align to TRBD2. The CDR3 extends over 14 amino acids. Germline V lookup: CDR1 SGHNT, CDR2 YYREEE (reference sequence). The V gene end was trimmed by 4 bases and the J gene end by 7 bases; junction bases not matched to a gene: 6. The DNA of the CDR3 is TGTGCCAGCAGCAATGGACTAGCGACGAATGAGCAGTTCTTC. It specifies CASSNGLATNEQFF.

The chain uses TRBV6-5 and TRBJ2-7; D gene uncertain. The CDR3 is 13 residues long. Germline CDR1 reads MNHEY; CDR2 reads SVGAGI. V dropped 0 bases and J dropped 6 bases, with 9 bases sitting between them. Written as DNA, the CDR3 is TGTGCCAGCAGTTACTCGTTGCGAGGCGAGCAGTACTTC. Encoded protein: CASSYSLRGEQYF.

The chain couples TRBV24-1 to TRBJ2-1, with TRBD2 matching 8 bases. J was trimmed by 2 bases and V by 7 bases; bases with no gene match: 0. Germline CDR1 KGHDR, CDR2 SFDVKD. This CDR3 is 13 amino acids long. This CDR3 reads CATRRGAYNEQFF. CDR3 in DNA: TGTGCCACCAGGCGGGGGGCCTACAATGAGCAGTTCTTC.

This clone was seen a handful of times. The chain recombines TRBV18 with TRBJ1-6; D uncertain. The CDR3 is 15 residues long. The germline CDR1 and CDR2 sequences are KGHSH and LQKENI. V lost 8 bases and J 8 bases, leaving 19 bases between the germline ends. CDR3 residues: CASRRGWGEDSPLHF. The CDR3 DNA reads TGTGCCAGCCGACGAGGTTGGGGAGAGGATTCACCCCTCCACTTT.

The CDR3 DNA reads as TGTGCCAGCAGCTCCCCGACAGGGAATCAGCCCCAGCATTTT. As protein: CASSSPTGNQPQHF. The chain employs TRBV7-8 and TRBJ1-5; 7 nucleotides match TRBD1. V shed 4 bases, J shed 4 bases, and the junction held 4 bases outside the gene matches. CDR1 is SGHVS, CDR2 FQNEAQ, per germline. This CDR3 spans 14 amino acids.